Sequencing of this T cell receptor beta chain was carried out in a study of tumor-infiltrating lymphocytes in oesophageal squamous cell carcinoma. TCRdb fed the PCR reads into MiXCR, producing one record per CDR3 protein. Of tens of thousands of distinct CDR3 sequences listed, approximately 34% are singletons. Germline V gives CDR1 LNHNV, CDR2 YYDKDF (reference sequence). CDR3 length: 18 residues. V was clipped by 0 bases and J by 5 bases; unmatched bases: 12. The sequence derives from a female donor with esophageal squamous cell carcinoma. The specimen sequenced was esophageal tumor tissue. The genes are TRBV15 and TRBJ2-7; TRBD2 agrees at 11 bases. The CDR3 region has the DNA TGTGCCACCAGCAGAGATTGGGCTAGCGGGAGGCGAACCCACGAGCAGTACTTC. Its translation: CATSRDWASGRRTHEQYF. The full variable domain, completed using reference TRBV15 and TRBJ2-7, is DAMVIQNPRYQVTQFGKPVTLSCSQTLNHNVMYWYQQKSSQAPKLLFHYYDKDFNNEADTPDNFQSRRPNTSFCFLDIRSPGLGDTAMYLCATSRDWASGRRTHEQYFGPGTRLTVT.